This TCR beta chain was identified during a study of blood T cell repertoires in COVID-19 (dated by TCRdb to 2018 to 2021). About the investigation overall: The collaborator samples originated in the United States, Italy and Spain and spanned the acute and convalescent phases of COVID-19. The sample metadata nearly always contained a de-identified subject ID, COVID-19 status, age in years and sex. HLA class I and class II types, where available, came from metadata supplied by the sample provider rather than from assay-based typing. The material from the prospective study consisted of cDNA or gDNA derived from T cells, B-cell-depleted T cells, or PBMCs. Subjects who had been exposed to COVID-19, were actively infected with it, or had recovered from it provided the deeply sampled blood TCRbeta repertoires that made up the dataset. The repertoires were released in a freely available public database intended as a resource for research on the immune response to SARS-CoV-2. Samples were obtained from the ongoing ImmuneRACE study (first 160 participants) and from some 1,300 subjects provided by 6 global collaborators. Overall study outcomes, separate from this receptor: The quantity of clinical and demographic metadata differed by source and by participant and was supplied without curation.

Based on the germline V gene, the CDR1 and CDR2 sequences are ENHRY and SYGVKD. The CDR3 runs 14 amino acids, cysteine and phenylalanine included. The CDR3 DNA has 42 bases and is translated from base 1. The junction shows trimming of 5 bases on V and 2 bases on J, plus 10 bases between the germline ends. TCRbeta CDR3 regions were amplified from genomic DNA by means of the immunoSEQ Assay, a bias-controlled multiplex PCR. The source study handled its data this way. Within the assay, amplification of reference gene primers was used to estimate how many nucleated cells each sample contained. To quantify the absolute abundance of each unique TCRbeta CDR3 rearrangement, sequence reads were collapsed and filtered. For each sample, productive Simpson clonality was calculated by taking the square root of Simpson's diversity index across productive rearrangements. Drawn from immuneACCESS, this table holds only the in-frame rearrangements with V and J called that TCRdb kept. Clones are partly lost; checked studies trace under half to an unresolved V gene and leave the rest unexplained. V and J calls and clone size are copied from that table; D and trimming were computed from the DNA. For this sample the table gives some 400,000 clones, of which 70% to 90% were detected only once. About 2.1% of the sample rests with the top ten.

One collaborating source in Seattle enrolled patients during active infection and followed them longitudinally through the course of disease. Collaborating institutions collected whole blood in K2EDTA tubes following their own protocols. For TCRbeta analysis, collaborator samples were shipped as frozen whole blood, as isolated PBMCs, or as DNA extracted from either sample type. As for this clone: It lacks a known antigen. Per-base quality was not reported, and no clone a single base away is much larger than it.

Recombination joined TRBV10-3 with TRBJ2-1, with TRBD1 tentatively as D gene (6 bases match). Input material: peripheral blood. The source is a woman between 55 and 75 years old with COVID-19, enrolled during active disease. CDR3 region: CAISPRDTYNEQFF. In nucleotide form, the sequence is TGTGCCATCAGTCCTCGGGACACCTACAATGAGCAGTTCTTC.